This record looks at one T cell receptor beta chain sequence and its context. The antigen remains unidentified. Method: immunoSEQ multiplex PCR; TCRdb's copy keeps in-frame clones and lacks some. This table holds tens of thousands of clones, roughly 91% found once. The data originate from a study of OX40 agonist ivuxolimab in advanced cancers. Turning to the study itself: Patients assigned to dose escalation were diagnosed with hepatocellular carcinoma, melanoma, renal cell or head and neck cancer. Eligibility rules accepted prior anti-PD-1, anti-PD-L1 or anti-CTLA-4 therapy, and over 35% had some.

Peripheral blood came from all dose cohorts at three timepoints. General study findings and limits: Researchers did not establish what antigens the expanded peripheral T cells target.

V was trimmed by 0 bases and J by 10 bases, leaving 7 bases between them. This CDR3 has 12 residues. The germline CDR1 and CDR2 sequences are MNHNY and SVGAGI (reference sequence). The starting material was CD4+ or CD8+ T cells sorted from blood, obtained in a trial of the OX40 agonist ivuxolimab. The sequence derives from an adult with an advanced solid tumor such as melanoma, head and neck, liver or kidney cancer. J is TRBJ2-1 and V is TRBV6-6, with D perhaps assigned TRBD1 or TRBD2 (6 bases each). In nucleotides, the CDR3 is TGTGCCAGCAGTTACTCAGGGGGGGAGCAGTTCTTC. It encodes CASSYSGGEQFF.